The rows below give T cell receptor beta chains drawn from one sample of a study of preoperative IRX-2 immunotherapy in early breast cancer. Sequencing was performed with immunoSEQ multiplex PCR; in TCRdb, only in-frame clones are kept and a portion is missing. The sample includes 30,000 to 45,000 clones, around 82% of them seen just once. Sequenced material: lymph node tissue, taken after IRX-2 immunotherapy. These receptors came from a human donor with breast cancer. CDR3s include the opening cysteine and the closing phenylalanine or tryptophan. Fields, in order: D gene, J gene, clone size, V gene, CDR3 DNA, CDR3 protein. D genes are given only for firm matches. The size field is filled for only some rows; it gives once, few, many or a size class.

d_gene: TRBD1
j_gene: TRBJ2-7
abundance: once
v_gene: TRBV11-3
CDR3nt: TGTGCCAGCAGCCCCGACAGGGGGCGAACCTACGAGCAGTACTTC
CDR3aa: CASSPDRGRTYEQYF

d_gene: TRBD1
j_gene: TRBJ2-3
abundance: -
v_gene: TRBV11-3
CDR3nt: TGTGCCAGCAGCTTAGGACCGGGACAGGGAGTCACAGATACGCAGTATTTT
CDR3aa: CASSLGPGQGVTDTQYF

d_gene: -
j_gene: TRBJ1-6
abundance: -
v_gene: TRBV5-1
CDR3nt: TGCGCCAGCAGCTTGGAGCCGGGTCGGTCCTATAATTCACCCCTCCACTTT
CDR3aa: CASSLEPGRSYNSPLHF

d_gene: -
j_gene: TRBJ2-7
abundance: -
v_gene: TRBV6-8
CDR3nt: TGTGCCAGCAGCTCACTTGGGGGGGCCAACGAGCAGTACTTC
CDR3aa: CASSSLGGANEQYF

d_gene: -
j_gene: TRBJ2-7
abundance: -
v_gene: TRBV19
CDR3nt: TGTGCCAGTCTGGGGGGAAAGGGCCTATCCTACGAGCAGTACTTC
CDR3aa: CASLGGKGLSYEQYF

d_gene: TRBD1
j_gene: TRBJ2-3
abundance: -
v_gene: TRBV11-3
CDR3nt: TGTGCCAGCAGCCCAGGACAGGGTGCAGATACGCAGTATTTT
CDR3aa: CASSPGQGADTQYF

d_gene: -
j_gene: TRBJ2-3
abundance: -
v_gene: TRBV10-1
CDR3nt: TGCGCCAGCAGTGAGTCGGGGGCCTCCACGGTTACGCAGTATTTT
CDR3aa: CASSESGASTVTQYF

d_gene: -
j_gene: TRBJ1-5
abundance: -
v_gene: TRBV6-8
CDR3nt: TGTGCCAGCAGCCCCCATGGGGGGGATCAGCCCCAGCATTTT
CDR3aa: CASSPHGGDQPQHF

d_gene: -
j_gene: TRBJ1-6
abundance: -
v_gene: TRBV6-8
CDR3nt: TGTGCCAGCAGTTACGCCAGGGGAAATTCACCCCTCCACTTT
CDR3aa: CASSYARGNSPLHF

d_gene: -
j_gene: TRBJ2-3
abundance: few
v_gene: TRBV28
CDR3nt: TGTGCCAGCAGTTTAGCCACTTTAGGTACGCAGTATTTT
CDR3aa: CASSLATLGTQYF

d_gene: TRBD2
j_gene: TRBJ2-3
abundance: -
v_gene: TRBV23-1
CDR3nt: TGCGCCAGCAGCCAAGATTTAAGTCTAGCGGGGGGAAGAGATACGCAGTATTTT
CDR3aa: CASSQDLSLAGGRDTQYF

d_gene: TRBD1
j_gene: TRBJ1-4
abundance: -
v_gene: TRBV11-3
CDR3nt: TGTGCCAGCAGCTTAGGAGGACAGGCGACTAATGAAAAACTGTTTTTT
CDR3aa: CASSLGGQATNEKLFF

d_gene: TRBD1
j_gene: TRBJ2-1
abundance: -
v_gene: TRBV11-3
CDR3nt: TGTGCCAGCAGTTCGGGACAGGGGTGGCTAGCGGCCTCCTACAATGAGCAGTTCTTC
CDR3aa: CASSSGQGWLAASYNEQFF

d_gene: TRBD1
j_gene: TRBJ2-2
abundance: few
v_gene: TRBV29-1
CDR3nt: TGCAGCGTTGAATTGGGGACAGAAGTTTTAACCGGGGAGCTGTTTTTT
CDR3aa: CSVELGTEVLTGELFF

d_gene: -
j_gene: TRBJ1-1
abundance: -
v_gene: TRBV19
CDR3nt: TGTGCCAGTAGCAAGACTCGGAACACTGAAGCTTTCTTT
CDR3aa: CASSKTRNTEAFF

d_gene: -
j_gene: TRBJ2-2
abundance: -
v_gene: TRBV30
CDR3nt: TGTGCCTGGAGTCTGGGGTCCACCGGGGAGCTGTTTTTT
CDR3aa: CAWSLGSTGELFF

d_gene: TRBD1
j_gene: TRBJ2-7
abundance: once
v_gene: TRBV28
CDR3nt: TGTGCCAGCAGCCGGGACAGATTCTACGAGCAGTACTTC
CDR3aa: CASSRDRFYEQYF

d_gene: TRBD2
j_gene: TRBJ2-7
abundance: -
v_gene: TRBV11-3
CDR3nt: TGTGCCAGCAGCTTGGTAGTCGGGGGGGCGTCGTCCTACGAGCAGTACTTC
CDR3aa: CASSLVVGGASSYEQYF

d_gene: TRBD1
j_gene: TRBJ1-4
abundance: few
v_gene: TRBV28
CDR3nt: TGTGCCAGCAGTTTGTCCACGACAGGGAGGAAACTGTTTTTT
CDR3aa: CASSLSTTGRKLFF

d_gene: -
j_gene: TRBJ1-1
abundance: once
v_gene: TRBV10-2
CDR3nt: TGCGCCAGCAGCATAAACAGAGACAACACTGAAGCTTTCTTT
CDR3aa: CASSINRDNTEAFF

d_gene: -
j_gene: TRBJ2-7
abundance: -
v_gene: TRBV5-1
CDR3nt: TGCGCCAGCAGCTTGTTCGGGGGGACAGTAAAAAACTACGAGCAGTACTTC
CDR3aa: CASSLFGGTVKNYEQYF

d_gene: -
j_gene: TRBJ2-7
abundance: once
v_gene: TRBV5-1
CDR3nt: TGCGCCAGCAGCTTAACAACACTGGCGAACGAGCAGTACTTC
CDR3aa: CASSLTTLANEQYF

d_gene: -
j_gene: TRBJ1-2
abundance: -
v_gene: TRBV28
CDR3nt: TGTGCCAGCAGTTTCCTCGGAGGGACCTCTGCCCACTATGGCTACACCTTC
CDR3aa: CASSFLGGTSAHYGYTF

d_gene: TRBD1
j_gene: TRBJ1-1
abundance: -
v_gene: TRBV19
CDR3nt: TGTGCCAGTAGTATCCGGACAGGGAACACTGAAGCTTTCTTT
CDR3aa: CASSIRTGNTEAFF

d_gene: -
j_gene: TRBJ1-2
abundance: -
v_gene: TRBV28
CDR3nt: TGTGCCAGCAGTTCCTCAGGTGGGGTAGGGAGGGACTATGGCTACACCTTC
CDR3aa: CASSSSGGVGRDYGYTF

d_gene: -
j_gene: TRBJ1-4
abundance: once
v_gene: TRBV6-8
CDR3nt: TGTGCCAGTCTGTGGGGGGAAGGAGAAAAACTGTTTTTT
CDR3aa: CASLWGEGEKLFF

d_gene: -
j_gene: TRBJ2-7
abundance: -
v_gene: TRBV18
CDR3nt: TGTGCCAGCTCACCACCCACTGGGGATTACGAGCAGTACTTC
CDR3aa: CASSPPTGDYEQYF

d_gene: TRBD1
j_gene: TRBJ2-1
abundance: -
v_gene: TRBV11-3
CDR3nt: TGTGCCAGCAGGTCCCGGACTGGGACAGATGGGAATGAGCAGTTCTTC
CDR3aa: CASRSRTGTDGNEQFF

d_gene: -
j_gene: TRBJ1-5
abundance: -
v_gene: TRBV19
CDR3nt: TGTGCCAGTAGTATAGTGAAGAATAGCAATCAGCCCCAGCATTTT
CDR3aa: CASSIVKNSNQPQHF

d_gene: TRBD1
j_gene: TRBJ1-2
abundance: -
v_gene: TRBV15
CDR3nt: TGTGCCACCAGCAGAGACGACAGGGAGCTTAACTATGGCTACACCTTC
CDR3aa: CATSRDDRELNYGYTF

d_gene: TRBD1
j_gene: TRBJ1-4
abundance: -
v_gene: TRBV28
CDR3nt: TGTGCCAGCTCCTGGGACAGGGGATTGATTACTGAAAAACTGTTTTTT
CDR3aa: CASSWDRGLITEKLFF

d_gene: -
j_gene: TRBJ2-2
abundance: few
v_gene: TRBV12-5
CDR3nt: TGTGCTAGTGGTTTGGACCACGGGGAGCTGTTTTTT
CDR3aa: CASGLDHGELFF

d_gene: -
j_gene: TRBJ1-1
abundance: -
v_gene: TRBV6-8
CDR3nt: TGTGCCAGCAGTTACGGCGGGAGGGGGACTGAAGCTTTCTTT
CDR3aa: CASSYGGRGTEAFF

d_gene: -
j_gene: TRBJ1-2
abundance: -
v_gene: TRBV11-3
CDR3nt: TGTGCCAGCAGCCTAGGTGCAGGTACTAACTATGGCTACACCTTC
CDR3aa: CASSLGAGTNYGYTF

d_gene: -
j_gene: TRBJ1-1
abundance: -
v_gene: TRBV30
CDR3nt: TGTGCCTGGAGCCCAGGGTACACTGAAGCTTTCTTT
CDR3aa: CAWSPGYTEAFF

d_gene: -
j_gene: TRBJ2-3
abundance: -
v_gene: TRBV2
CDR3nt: TGTGCCAGCAGAGCCCCAATTAGCACAGATACGCAGTATTTT
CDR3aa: CASRAPISTDTQYF

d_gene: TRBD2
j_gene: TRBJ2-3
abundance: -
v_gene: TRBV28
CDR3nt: TGTGCCAGCAGCCCCTTCGGTGGCGGGGGGGCCCCAGATACGCAGTATTTT
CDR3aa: CASSPFGGGGAPDTQYF

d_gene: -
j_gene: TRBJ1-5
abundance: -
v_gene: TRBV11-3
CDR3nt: TGTGCCAGCAGCATGGCTGGGGGTGATCAGCCCCAGCATTTT
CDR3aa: CASSMAGGDQPQHF

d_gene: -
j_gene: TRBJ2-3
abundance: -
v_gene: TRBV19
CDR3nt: TGTGCCAGTAGTATTGTGGTTAGAGATACGCAGTATTTT
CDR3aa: CASSIVVRDTQYF

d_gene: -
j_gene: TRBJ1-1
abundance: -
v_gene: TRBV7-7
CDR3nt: TGTGCCAGCAGCTTATCCTTACTTCGAGGCACTGAAGCTTTCTTT
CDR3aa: CASSLSLLRGTEAFF

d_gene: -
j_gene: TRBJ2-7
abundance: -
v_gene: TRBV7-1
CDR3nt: TGTGCCAGCAGCTTAGTGGGAGGAGACGAGCAGTACTTC
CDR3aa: CASSLVGGDEQYF

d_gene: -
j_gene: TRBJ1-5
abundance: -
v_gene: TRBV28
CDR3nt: TGTGCCAGCAACACGGGAGATTTTATGAGCAATCAGCCCCAGCATTTT
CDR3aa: CASNTGDFMSNQPQHF

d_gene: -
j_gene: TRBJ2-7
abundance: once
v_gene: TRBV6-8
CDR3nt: TGTGCCAGCAGTGACTCTTTCCGAGGGATCAACGAGCAGTACTTC
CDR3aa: CASSDSFRGINEQYF

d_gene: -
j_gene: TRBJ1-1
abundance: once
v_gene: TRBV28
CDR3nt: TGTGCCAGCAGTTTTTATATCAAGGGGCCAGAGGGTGAAGCTTTCTTT
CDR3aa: CASSFYIKGPEGEAFF

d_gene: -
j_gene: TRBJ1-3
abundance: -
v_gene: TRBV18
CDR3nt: TGTGCCAGCTCACCACCGTCAAAGGGGAGGAACACCATATATTTT
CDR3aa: CASSPPSKGRNTIYF

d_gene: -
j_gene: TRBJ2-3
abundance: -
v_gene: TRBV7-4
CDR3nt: TGTGCCAGCAGCTTAGGTCCCCTCGGGCCTGGCACAGATACGCAGTATTTT
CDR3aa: CASSLGPLGPGTDTQYF

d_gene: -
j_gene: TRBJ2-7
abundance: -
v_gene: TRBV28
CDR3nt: TGTGCCAGCAGTTTAACGACAGTTGGAAGCTACGAGCAGTACTTC
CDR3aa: CASSLTTVGSYEQYF

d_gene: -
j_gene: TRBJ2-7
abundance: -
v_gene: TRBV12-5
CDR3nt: TGTGCTAGTGGTTTGGGGGACCCGAGCGCCTACGAGCAGTACTTC
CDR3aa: CASGLGDPSAYEQYF

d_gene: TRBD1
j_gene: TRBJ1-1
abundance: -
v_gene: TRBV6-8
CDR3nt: TGTGCCAGCAGTTTGGACAGGGGTCTGAACACTGAAGCTTTCTTT
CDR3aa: CASSLDRGLNTEAFF

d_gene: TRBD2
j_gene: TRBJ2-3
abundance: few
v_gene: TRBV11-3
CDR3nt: TGTGCCAGCATCAGAAGCGGGGCAGCAGATACGCAGTATTTT
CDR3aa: CASIRSGAADTQYF

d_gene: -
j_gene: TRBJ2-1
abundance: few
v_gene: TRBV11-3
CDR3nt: TGTGCCAGCAGCTTAACGGGGGCCGGGAATGAGCAGTTCTTC
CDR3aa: CASSLTGAGNEQFF

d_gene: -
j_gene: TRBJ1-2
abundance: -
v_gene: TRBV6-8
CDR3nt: TGTGCCATCAGGACCGACGTTTTTGTCTATGGCTACACCTTC
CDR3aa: CAIRTDVFVYGYTF